The 27 T cell receptor beta chains below all came from one sample that was sequenced in a study of blood T cell repertoires in COVID-19. Here immunoSEQ multiplex PCR was the method, and the copy in TCRdb shows in-frame clones only, minus some. The table shows fewer than 700,000 clones, with roughly 89% occurring only once. Sequences were obtained from peripheral blood. These receptors were taken from a woman aged 45-65 years with COVID-19, enrolled during active disease.

The genes are TRBV7-9 and TRBJ1-2, with TRBD1 matching 11 bases. The CDR3 runs to 15 residues. Trimming took 5 bases from V and 5 from J; bases not matched to a gene: 7. Germline V gene sequence: CDR1 SEHNR, CDR2 FQNEAQ (reference sequence). CDR3 in amino acids: CASSDVDRGHYGYTF. The CDR3 region has the DNA TGTGCCAGCAGCGACGTGGACAGGGGGCATTATGGCTACACCTTC.

The genes are TRBV19 and TRBJ1-6; D gene ambiguous. Germline CDR1 reads LNHDA; CDR2 reads SQIVND (reference sequence). V lost 10 bases to trimming and J lost 0 bases, with 16 bases between them. The CDR3 runs 16 residues. The DNA for the CDR3 is TGTGCCACCTCCCACTGGGAGCGCTCCTATAATTCACCCCTCCACTTT. It translates to CATSHWERSYNSPLHF.

This chain links TRBV18 with TRBJ1-2; 10 nucleotides agree with TRBD1. Germline V gene sequence: CDR1 KGHSH, CDR2 LQKENI. The CDR3 has 20 residues. V gave up 2 bases and J gave up 4 bases; unmatched junction bases: 19. The CDR3 spells CASSPNQGSGTGAFSYGYTF. Here the CDR3 DNA reads TGTGCCAGCTCACCAAACCAGGGCTCCGGGACAGGGGCCTTCTCCTATGGCTACACCTTC.

This chain links TRBV5-6 with TRBJ2-1; TRBD2 matches 9 bases. The CDR3 extends over 14 amino acids. The germline CDR1 and CDR2 sequences are SGHDT and YYEEEE. J was trimmed by 5 bases and V by 0 bases; bases with no gene match: 0. The CDR3 DNA follows: TGTGCCAGCAGCTTGGGACTAGCGGACAATGAGCAGTTCTTC. Protein sequence: CASSLGLADNEQFF.

This chain connects TRBV7-2 to TRBJ2-1; 10 bases are shared with TRBD2. The CDR3 contains 18 residues. Losses at the gene ends were 2 bases for V and 5 bases for J; bases not matched to a gene: 12. CDR1 and CDR2 from the germline V gene are SGHTA and FQGNSA. CDR3 sequence: CASSLHLSGGGFNNEQFF. CDR3 nucleotides: TGTGCCAGCAGCTTACATTTAAGCGGGGGGGGCTTTAACAATGAGCAGTTCTTC.

In this sample, this clone turned up once. The V call is TRBV12-3 or TRBV12-4, the J call TRBJ1-1; D remains ambiguous. This CDR3 has 13 amino acids. Trimming cost V 2 bases and J 1 base, with 5 bases left between them. This chain's CDR3 is CASSLSQNTEAFF. As DNA, the CDR3 is TGTGCCAGCAGTTTATCACAGAACACTGAAGCTTTCTTT.

The chain combines TRBV28 with TRBJ2-3; 13 bases match TRBD2. The trim removed 5 bases at V and 4 bases at J, leaving 6 bases unmatched. There are 16 residues in the CDR3. The V gene's germline CDR1 is MDHEN and CDR2 SYDVKM. The CDR3 protein is CASSIRTSGGADTQYF. DNA of the CDR3: TGTGCCAGCAGTATACGGACTAGCGGGGGAGCAGATACGCAGTATTTT.

V usage is TRBV6-2 or TRBV6-3 and J usage is TRBJ1-2; the D gene is possibly TRBD1 (5 bases). Germline CDR1 MNHEY, CDR2 SVGEGT. The V and J ends lost 6 bases and 2 bases respectively, with 16 bases between them. CDR3 length: 15 residues. This CDR3 is CASSPTRRGNYGYTF. The CDR3 DNA reads TGTGCCAGCAGCCCCACCCGGAGGGGCAACTATGGCTACACCTTC.

The chain recombines TRBV20-1 with TRBJ2-5; tentative D call: TRBD2 (5 bases). Trimming left V 6 bases short and J 9 bases short, with 11 bases between. CDR1 and CDR2 (germline): DFQATT, SNEGSKA (reference sequence). This CDR3 spans 10 amino acids. CDR3 sequence (DNA): TGCAGTGCCCAAACCGGGGCCCAGTACTTC. This translates into CSAQTGAQYF.

The chain employs TRBV19 and TRBJ1-1; D may be TRBD1 (6 bases). In germline, CDR1 is LNHDA, CDR2 SQIVND (reference sequence). CDR3 length equals 13 residues. V was shortened by 9 bases and J by 2 bases, with 13 bases between the two germline ends. The CDR3 nucleotides are TGTGCCAGCGGGGGGGCAGAAAACACTGAAGCTTTCTTT. Translated: CASGGAENTEAFF.

This chain joins TRBV6-5 and TRBJ1-5; TRBD1 agrees at 7 bases. Germline CDR1 MNHEY, CDR2 SVGAGI. CDR3 length equals 15 residues. V gave up 4 bases and J gave up 4 bases; unmatched junction bases: 7. Here the CDR3 DNA reads TGTGCCAGCAGTTCTACAGGGGATAGGAATCAGCCCCAGCATTTT. Translation: CASSSTGDRNQPQHF.

A few counts support this clone. The V call is TRBV7-8, the J call TRBJ2-1; 8 bases fit TRBD2. The germline V gene has CDR1 SGHVS and CDR2 FQNEAQ. This CDR3 comprises 15 residues. The junction had 8 bases not matched to a gene; V was cut back by 4 bases and J by 6 bases. CDR3 coding DNA: TGTGCCAGCAGCTCCCCTGCGGGGGGACCCAATGAGCAGTTCTTC. It translates to CASSSPAGGPNEQFF. Complete variable domain (other parts from reference TRBV7-8 and TRBJ2-1): GAGVSQSPRYKVAKRGQDVALRCDPISGHVSLFWYQQALGQGPEFLTYFQNEAQLDKSGLPSDRFFAERPEGSVSTLKIQRTQQEDSAVYLCASSSPAGGPNEQFFGPGTRLTVL.

V is TRBV2 and J is TRBJ2-3, with 7 nucleotides matching TRBD2. This CDR3 is built from 11 residues. Germline loops: CDR1 SNHLY, CDR2 FYNNEI. Written as DNA, the CDR3 is TGTGCTTCCTGGGGGGGAGATACGCAGTATTTT. This codes for CASWGGDTQYF.

This clone appeared a few times. The chain has TRBV11-2 and TRBJ2-1; TRBD1 matches at 8 bases. Germline assignment: CDR1 SGHAT and CDR2 FQNNGV. This CDR3 is 11 amino acids long. The trim removed 4 bases at V and 14 bases at J, leaving 4 bases unmatched. The CDR3 bases are TGTGCCAGCAGCTCGGGACAGGAGGAGTTCTTC. Protein: CASSSGQEEFF.

The chain links TRBV5-1 to TRBJ1-2, with TRBD1 as a possible D gene (6 bases). Germline V gene data show CDR1 as SGHRS and CDR2 as YFSETQ. V lost 6 bases and J 6 bases, leaving 15 bases between the germline ends. CDR3 length: 13 residues. CDR3 residues: CASTTAGAHGYTF. DNA for the CDR3: TGCGCCAGCACTACGGCGGGGGCACATGGCTACACCTTC.

This chain links TRBV11-2 with TRBJ2-4; 7 positions agree with TRBD2. Germline trimming cut 3 bases from V and 7 bases from J; bases unmatched to any gene: 15. Germline V CDR1 and CDR2: SGHAT, FQNNGV. This CDR3 has 17 residues. The CDR3 reads CASSFPLGGRRVNIQYF. CDR3 bases: TGTGCCAGCAGCTTTCCTCTGGGGGGGAGGCGGGTGAACATTCAGTACTTC. Full variable domain (outside the CDR3, taken from reference TRBV11-2 and TRBJ2-4): EAGVAQSPRYKIIEKRQSVAFWCNPISGHATLYWYQQILGQGPKLLIQFQNNGVVDDSQLPKDRFSAERLKGVDSTLKIQPAKLEDSAVYLCASSFPLGGRRVNIQYFGAGTRLSVL.

This clone showed up just once. The chain employs TRBV7-8 and TRBJ1-2, with D uncertain. Trimming left V 1 base short and J 6 bases short, with 12 bases between. CDR3 length: 14 amino acids. Germline CDR1 SGHVS, CDR2 FQNEAQ. The CDR3 DNA reads TGTGCCAGCAGCTTAGATCAGGCACTCAATGGCTACACCTTC. Protein product: CASSLDQALNGYTF.

The chain couples TRBV7-8 to TRBJ1-5; 8 positions agree with TRBD1. The junction had 19 bases not matched to a gene; V was cut back by 4 bases and J by 5 bases. Per germline, CDR1 SGHVS and CDR2 FQNEAQ. CDR3 length: 19 residues. The CDR3 spells CASSSPDREYPFADQPQHF. Here the CDR3 DNA reads TGTGCCAGCAGCTCCCCGGACAGGGAATACCCTTTCGCAGATCAGCCCCAGCATTTT. Using reference TRBV7-8 and TRBJ1-5 for the parts outside the CDR3, the full variable domain is GAGVSQSPRYKVAKRGQDVALRCDPISGHVSLFWYQQALGQGPEFLTYFQNEAQLDKSGLPSDRFFAERPEGSVSTLKIQRTQQEDSAVYLCASSSPDREYPFADQPQHFGDGTRLSIL.

The chain has TRBV4-1 and TRBJ2-3, with 7 positions matching TRBD2. CDR3 length equals 16 residues. Looked up from germline, CDR1 is MGHRA and CDR2 is YSYEKL. The junction had 6 bases not matched to a gene; V was cut back by 3 bases and J by 0 bases. The DNA of the CDR3 is TGCGCCAGCAGCCAGGCTTGGGGGGGTAGCACAGATACGCAGTATTTT. It yields the protein CASSQAWGGSTDTQYF.

This chain links TRBV21-1 with TRBJ2-3; the listed D gene, TRBD2, was not tested against the DNA. TRBV21-1 constitutes a pseudogene. This CDR3 comprises 14 residues. The CDR3 loop is CASSSLAGADTQYF. CDR3 coding DNA: TGTGCCAGCAGCAGCCTAGCGGGGGCAGATACGCAGTATTTT.

Regarding this clone: One end of the junction varies from germline; a read error may be responsible. This rearrangement joins TRBV5-5 to TRBJ2-1; 8 bases are shared with TRBD2. Germline V gives CDR1 SGHKS, CDR2 YYEKEE (reference sequence). This CDR3 is 15 amino acids long. CDR3 protein: CASSLATGGGFVFVF. CDR3 DNA: TGTGCCAGCAGCTTGGCGACGGGCGGGGGGTTCGTATTTGTCTTC.

The chain combines TRBV7-3 with TRBJ2-1; the D is unclear. V lost 3 bases, J lost 0 bases, and 9 bases lay in between. The length of the CDR3 is 15 residues. CDR1 is SGHTA and CDR2 is FQGTGA in the germline V gene. CDR3 nucleotide sequence: TGTGCCAGCAGCTTGGGCCTTAGCTCCTACAATGAGCAGTTCTTC. As protein: CASSLGLSSYNEQFF.

This clone is a singleton in its sample. J is TRBJ2-5 and V is TRBV5-4; possibly TRBD2 for D (6 bases). V was trimmed by 0 bases and J by 5 bases, leaving 17 bases between them. Germline assignment: CDR1 SGHNT and CDR2 YYREEE (reference sequence). The CDR3 contains 16 residues. The CDR3 sequence is CASSLEIPFGGETQYF. CDR3 coding DNA: TGTGCCAGCAGCTTGGAGATACCGTTCGGAGGGGAGACCCAGTACTTC. The whole variable domain, remainder taken from reference TRBV5-4 and TRBJ2-5, is ETGVTQSPTHLIKTRGQQVTLRCSSQSGHNTVSWYQQALGQGPQFIFQYYREEENGRGNFPPRFSGLQFPNYSSELNVNALELDDSALYLCASSLEIPFGGETQYFGPGTRLLVL.

This chain links TRBV6-5 with TRBJ1-4, with TRBD1 as a possible D gene (6 bases). Trimming took off 6 bases at V and 0 bases at J, with 11 bases between the two ends. The germline gives CDR1 MNHEY, CDR2 SVGAGI. This CDR3 is built from 15 residues. The CDR3 region has the DNA TGTGCCAGCAGAGAGAACAGGGCAACTAATGAAAAACTGTTTTTT. This translates into CASRENRATNEKLFF.

Concerning this clone: A junction boundary mismatches the germline segment, possibly from a read error. This rearrangement joins TRBV12-3 or TRBV12-4 to TRBJ1-1; the D gene is possibly TRBD1 (6 bases). The CDR3 extends over 12 amino acids. As DNA, the CDR3 is TGTGCCAGCACCCGGGACAATCTGAGGGTGACTTTT. Its protein product is CASTRDNLRVTF.

The V gene is TRBV24-1, the J gene TRBJ1-2; a possible D gene is TRBD1 (5 bases). The CDR3 extends over 13 amino acids. Trimming cost V 6 bases and J 4 bases, with 11 bases left between them. Germline V CDR1 and CDR2: KGHDR, SFDVKD. The CDR3 DNA follows: TGTGCCACCAGTAAAGGGGAGGGCTATGGCTACACCTTC. Translating gives CATSKGEGYGYTF.

The chain joins TRBV5-5 to TRBJ1-2, with TRBD1 as a possible D gene (5 bases). V lost 4 bases and J 1 base, leaving 17 bases between the germline ends. Germline CDR1 is SGHKS and CDR2 is YYEKEE (reference sequence). The CDR3 runs 16 residues. CDR3 region: CASSPAGGVSNYGYTF. In nucleotides, the CDR3 is TGTGCCAGCAGCCCAGCCGGGGGGGTTAGTAACTATGGCTACACCTTC.